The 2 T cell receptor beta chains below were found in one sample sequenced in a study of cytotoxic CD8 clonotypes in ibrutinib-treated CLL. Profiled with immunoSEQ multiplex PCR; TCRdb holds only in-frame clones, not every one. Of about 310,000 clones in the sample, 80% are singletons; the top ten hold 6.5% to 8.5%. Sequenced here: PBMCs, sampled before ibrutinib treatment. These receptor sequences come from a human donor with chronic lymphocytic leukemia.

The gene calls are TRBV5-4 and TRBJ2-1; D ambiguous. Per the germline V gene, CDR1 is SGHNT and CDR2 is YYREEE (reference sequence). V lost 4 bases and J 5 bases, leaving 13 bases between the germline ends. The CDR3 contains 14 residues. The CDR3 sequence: CASSGSRSNNEQFF. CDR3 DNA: TGTGCCAGCAGCGGGTCGAGGAGTAACAATGAGCAGTTCTTC.

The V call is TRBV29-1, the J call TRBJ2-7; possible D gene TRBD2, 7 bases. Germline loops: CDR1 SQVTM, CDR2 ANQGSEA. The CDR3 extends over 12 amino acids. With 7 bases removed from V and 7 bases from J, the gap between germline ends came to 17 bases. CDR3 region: CSAREGDAEQYF. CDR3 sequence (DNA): TGCAGCGCTAGGGAGGGGGATGCGGAGCAGTACTTC.